This TCR beta chain was identified during a study of blood T cell repertoires in COVID-19. About the study: COVID-19 samples collected from the United States, Italy and Spain covered acute and convalescent phases. T cells, B-cell-depleted T cells, or PBMCs supplied cDNA or gDNA.

Individuals aged roughly 18 to 95 years were recruited from approximately 22 US areas. Clinical history as reported by participants underpinned cohort assignment. Sequenced by immunoSEQ multiplex PCR; TCRdb stores in-frame clones only, minus some. The sample has around 220,000 clones; approximately 86% are singletons. From germline, CDR1 is MNHEY and CDR2 SVGAGI. Trimming left V 6 bases short and J 3 bases short, with 14 bases between. There are 15 residues in the CDR3. The source is a woman between 25 and 40 years old with acute COVID-19. The rearrangement links TRBV6-5 to TRBJ2-2, with D possibly matching TRBD1 (5 bases). The sequenced sample was PBMCs or T cells enriched from blood (not recorded which). CDR3 sequence: CASRAGLSYTGELFF. CDR3 sequence (DNA): TGTGCCAGCAGGGCAGGGTTGTCTTACACCGGGGAGCTGTTTTTT.